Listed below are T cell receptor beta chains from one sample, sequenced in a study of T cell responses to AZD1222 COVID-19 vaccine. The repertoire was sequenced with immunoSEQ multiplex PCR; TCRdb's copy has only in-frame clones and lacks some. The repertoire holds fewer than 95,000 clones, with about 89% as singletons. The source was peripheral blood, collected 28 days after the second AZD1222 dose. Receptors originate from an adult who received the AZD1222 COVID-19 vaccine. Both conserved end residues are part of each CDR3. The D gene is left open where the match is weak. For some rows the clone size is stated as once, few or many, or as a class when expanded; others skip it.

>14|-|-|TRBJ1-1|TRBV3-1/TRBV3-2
TGTGCCAGCAGCCAAGAACGACAGGCACCTCTCGCTTTCTTT
CASSQERQAPLAFF
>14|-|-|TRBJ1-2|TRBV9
TGTGCCAGCAGCGTAGCGGACACTAACTATGGCTACACCTTC
CASSVADTNYGYTF
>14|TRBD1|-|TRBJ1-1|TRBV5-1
TGCGCCAGCAGCACAGGGGCCTCGAACACTGAAGCTTTCTTT
CASSTGASNTEAFF
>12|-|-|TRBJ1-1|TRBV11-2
TGTGCCAGCAGCCACGGGAACACTGAAGCTTTCTTT
CASSHGNTEAFF
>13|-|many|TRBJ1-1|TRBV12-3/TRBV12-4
TGTGCCAGCAGTTCTATCTCGAAGGGGATGGGTTTCTTT
CASSSISKGMGFF
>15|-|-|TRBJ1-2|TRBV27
TGTGCCAGCAGTCTTCAAGGGTACACTAACTATGGCTACACCTTC
CASSLQGYTNYGYTF
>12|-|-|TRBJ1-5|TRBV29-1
TGCAGCGTTGGGGGCGCGGGACAGCCCCAGCATTTT
CSVGGAGQPQHF
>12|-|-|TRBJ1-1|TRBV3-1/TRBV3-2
TGTGCCAGCAGCTACGGGACCGAAGAAACTTTCTTT
CASSYGTEETFF
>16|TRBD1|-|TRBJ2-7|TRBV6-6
TGTGCCAGCAGTTATGGCACCGGGACAGGGGGCCACGAGCAGTACTTC
CASSYGTGTGGHEQYF
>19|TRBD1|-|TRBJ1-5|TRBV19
TGTGCCAGTAGTATAGACCTCCGGGACAGGCTGAATAGCAATCAGCCCCAGCATTTT
CASSIDLRDRLNSNQPQHF
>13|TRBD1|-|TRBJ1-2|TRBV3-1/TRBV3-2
TGTGCCAGCAGCGAAACGACAGGGGGTGGCTACACCTTC
CASSETTGGGYTF
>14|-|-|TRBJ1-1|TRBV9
TGTGCCAGCACCGGAGGGATTTCGAACACTGAAGCTTTCTTT
CASTGGISNTEAFF
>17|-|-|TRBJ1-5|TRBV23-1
TGCGCCAGCAGTCAATCGCTCAGGGGATATAGCAATCAGCCCCAGCATTTT
CASSQSLRGYSNQPQHF
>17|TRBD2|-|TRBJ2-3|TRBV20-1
TGCAGTGCTAGTAGGCTAGCGGGGGGGCCCCGGACAGATACGCAGTATTTT
CSASRLAGGPRTDTQYF
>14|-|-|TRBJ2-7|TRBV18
TGTGCCAGCTCACCAGCAGGGTCGGTCAACGAGCAGTACTTC
CASSPAGSVNEQYF
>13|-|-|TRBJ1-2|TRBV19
TGTGCCAGTAGTGGGAGGGACTACTATGGCTACACCTTC
CASSGRDYYGYTF
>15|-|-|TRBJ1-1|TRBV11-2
TGTGCCAGCAGCTTACCCCATCGGGGTGACACTGAAGCTTTCTTT
CASSLPHRGDTEAFF
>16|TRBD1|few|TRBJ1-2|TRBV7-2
TGTGCCAGCAGCCCCATGTCAGGACAGGGAATCTATGGCTACACCTTC
CASSPMSGQGIYGYTF
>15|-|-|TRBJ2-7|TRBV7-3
TGTGCCAGCAGCTTATTGGCCGGGAACACCTACGAGCAGTACTTC
CASSLLAGNTYEQYF
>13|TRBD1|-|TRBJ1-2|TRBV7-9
TGTGCCAGCAGCCTCGACAGGGACTATGGCTACACCTTC
CASSLDRDYGYTF
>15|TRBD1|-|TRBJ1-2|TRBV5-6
TGTGCCAGCTCTATTACAGGGGGGTTCTCGGATGGCTACACCTTC
CASSITGGFSDGYTF
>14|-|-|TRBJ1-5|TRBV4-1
TGCGCCAGCAGCCAAGTAGGGGAGGACCAGCCCCAGCATTTT
CASSQVGEDQPQHF
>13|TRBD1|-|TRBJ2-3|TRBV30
TGTGCCTGGAGTCAGGGGGCCTCAGATACGCAGTATTTT
CAWSQGASDTQYF
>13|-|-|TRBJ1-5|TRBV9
TGTGCCAGCAGCGTAGCCCCAAATCAGCCCCAGCATTTT
CASSVAPNQPQHF
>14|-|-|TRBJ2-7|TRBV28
TGTGCCAGCAGTCCCGACAAGATTACCTACGAGCAGTACTTC
CASSPDKITYEQYF
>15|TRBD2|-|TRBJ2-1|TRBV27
TGTGCCAGCGAACTAGCGGGGGGCCACGGCAATGAGCAGTTCTTC
CASELAGGHGNEQFF
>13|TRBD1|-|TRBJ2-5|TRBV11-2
TGTGCCAGCAGCTTGGACAGGGGTGAGACCCAGTACTTC
CASSLDRGETQYF